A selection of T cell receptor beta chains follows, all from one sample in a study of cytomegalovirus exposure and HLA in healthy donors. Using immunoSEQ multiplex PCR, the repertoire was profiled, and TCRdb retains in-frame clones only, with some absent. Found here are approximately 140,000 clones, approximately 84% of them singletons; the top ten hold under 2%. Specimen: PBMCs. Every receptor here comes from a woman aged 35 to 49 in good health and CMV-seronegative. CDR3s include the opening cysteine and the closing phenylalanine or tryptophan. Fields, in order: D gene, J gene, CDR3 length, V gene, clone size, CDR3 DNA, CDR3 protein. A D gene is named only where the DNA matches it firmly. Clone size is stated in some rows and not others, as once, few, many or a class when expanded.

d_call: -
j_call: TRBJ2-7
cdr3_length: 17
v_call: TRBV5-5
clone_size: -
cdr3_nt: TGTGCCAGCAGCTGGGACACCGTTAATTCCAACACCTACGAGCAGTACTTC
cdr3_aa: CASSWDTVNSNTYEQYF

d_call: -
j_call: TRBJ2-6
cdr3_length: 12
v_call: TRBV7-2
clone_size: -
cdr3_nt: TGTGCCAGCAGCCCACAAGGGGTCGTCCTGACTTTC
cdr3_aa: CASSPQGVVLTF

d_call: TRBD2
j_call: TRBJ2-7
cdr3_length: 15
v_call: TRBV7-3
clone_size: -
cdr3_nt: TGTGCCAGCAGCTTAGATGGACTAGCGGGAGGCGAGCAGTACTTC
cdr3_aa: CASSLDGLAGGEQYF

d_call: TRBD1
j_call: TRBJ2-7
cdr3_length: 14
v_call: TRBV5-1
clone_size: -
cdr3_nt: TGCGCCAGCAGCTTGGGACAGGGGATTTACGAGCAGTACTTC
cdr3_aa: CASSLGQGIYEQYF

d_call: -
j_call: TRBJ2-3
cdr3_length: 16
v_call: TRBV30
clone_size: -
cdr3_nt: TGTGCCTGGTCCGCCCTAGCGAGCGCGGCCACAGATACGCAGTATTTT
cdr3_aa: CAWSALASAATDTQYF

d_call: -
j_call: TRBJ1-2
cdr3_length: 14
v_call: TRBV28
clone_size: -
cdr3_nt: TGTGCCAGCAGCCGCACCGGGACATTAGGCGGCTACACCTTC
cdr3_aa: CASSRTGTLGGYTF

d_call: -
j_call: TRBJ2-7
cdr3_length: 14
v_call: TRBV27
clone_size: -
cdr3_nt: TGTGCCAGCAGTTTAGCCAGGGTCTCCTACGAGCAGTACTTC
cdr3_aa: CASSLARVSYEQYF

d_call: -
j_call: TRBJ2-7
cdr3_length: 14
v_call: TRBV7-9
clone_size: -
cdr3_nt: TGTGCCAGCAGCTTAGATTTGAGGTTCGACGAGCAGTACTTC
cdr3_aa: CASSLDLRFDEQYF

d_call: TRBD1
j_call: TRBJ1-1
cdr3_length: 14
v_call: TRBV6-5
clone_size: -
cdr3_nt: TGTGCCAGCACCCCCGGGACAGGGGCCACTGAAGCTTTCTTT
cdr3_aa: CASTPGTGATEAFF

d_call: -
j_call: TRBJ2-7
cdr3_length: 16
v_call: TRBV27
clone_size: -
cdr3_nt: TGTGCCAGCAGTTTATCGAGCGGAGGGCAATCCTACGAGCAGTACTTC
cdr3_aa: CASSLSSGGQSYEQYF

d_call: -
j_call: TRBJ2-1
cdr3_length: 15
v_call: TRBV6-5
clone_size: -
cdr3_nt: TGTGCCAGCAGCTACGGGAGAAGCTCCTACAATGAGCAGTTCTTC
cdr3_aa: CASSYGRSSYNEQFF

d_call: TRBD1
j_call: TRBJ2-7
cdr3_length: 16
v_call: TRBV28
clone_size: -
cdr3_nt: TGTGCCGGCACCAAGGGGGCGCGTAGCAGGTCCTACGAGCAGTACTTC
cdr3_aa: CAGTKGARSRSYEQYF

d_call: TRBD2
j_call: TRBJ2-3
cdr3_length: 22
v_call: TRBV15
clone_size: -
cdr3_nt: TGTGCCACCAGCAGAGATAAGGCCGTCTCGAGCGGGATAGGTCCTAGCACAGATACGCAGTATTTT
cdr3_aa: CATSRDKAVSSGIGPSTDTQYF

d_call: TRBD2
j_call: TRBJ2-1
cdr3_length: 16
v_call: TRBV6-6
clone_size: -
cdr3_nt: TGTGCCAGCAGTCTCACTGGGGGGGGTTCTAGCGGAAAGCAGTTCTTC
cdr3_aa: CASSLTGGGSSGKQFF

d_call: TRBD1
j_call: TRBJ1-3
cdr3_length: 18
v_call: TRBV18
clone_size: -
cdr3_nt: TGTGCCAGCTCACCGGGCGCTCCGGGACAGGCCTCTGGAAACACCATATATTTT
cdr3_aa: CASSPGAPGQASGNTIYF

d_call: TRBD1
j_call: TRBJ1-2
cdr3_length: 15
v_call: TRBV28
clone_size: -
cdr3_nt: TGTGCCAGCAGTTTCGGACAGGGGGTTCACTATGGCTACACCTTC
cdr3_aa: CASSFGQGVHYGYTF

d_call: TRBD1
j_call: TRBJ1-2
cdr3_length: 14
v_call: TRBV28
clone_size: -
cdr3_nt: TGTGCCAGCAGTTTAACAGGGGACGGCTATGGCTACACCTTC
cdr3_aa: CASSLTGDGYGYTF

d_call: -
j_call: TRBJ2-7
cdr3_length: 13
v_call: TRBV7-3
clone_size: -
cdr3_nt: TGTGCCAGCAGCTTAAGCAGGGCTTCCGAGCAGTACTTC
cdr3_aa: CASSLSRASEQYF

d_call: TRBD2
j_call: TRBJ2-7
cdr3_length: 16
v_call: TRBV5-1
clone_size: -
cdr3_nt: TGCGCCAGCAGCCCCTACTCAGGACTAGCGGGAATCGAGCAGTACTTC
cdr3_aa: CASSPYSGLAGIEQYF

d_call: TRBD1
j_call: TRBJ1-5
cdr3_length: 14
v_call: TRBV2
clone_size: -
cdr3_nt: TGTGCCAGTCGCCGGGACAGCCCGAATCAGCCCCAGCATTTT
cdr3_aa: CASRRDSPNQPQHF

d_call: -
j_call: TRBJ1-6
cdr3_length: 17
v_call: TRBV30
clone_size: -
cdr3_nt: TGTGCCTGGAGTGTACCCGGCAGGGCGTCCTATAATTCACCCCTCCACTTT
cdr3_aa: CAWSVPGRASYNSPLHF

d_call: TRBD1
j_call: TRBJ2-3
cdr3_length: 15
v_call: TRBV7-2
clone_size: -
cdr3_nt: TGTGCCAGTAGGGACAGGACTGGAATCACAGATACGCAGTATTTT
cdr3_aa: CASRDRTGITDTQYF

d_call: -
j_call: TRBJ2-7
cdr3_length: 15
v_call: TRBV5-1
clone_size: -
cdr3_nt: TGCGCCAGCAGCCCTAGGGGACACCCCTCCTACGAGCAGTACTTC
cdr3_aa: CASSPRGHPSYEQYF

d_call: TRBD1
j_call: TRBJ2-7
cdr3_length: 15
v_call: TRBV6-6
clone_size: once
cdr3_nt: TGTGCCAGCAGTTACAGCGCGGACAGGGTCCACGAGCAGTACTTC
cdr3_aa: CASSYSADRVHEQYF

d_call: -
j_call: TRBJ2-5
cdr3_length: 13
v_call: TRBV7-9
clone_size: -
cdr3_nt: TGTGCCAGCAGCCCCGGGGGAGGTGGGACCCAGTACTTC
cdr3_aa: CASSPGGGGTQYF

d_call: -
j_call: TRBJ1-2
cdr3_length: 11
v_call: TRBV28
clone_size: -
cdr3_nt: TGTGCCAGCAGTCCGCCGGAGGGCTACACCTTC
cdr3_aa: CASSPPEGYTF

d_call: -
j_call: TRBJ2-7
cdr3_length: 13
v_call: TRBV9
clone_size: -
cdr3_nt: TGTGCCAGCAGCCCCACCGTGACTGCGGAGCAGTACTTC
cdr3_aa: CASSPTVTAEQYF

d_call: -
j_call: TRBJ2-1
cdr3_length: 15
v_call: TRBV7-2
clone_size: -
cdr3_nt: TGTGCCAGCAGCTTAGGTGAGCTGGGAGCCAATGAGCAGTTCTTC
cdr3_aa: CASSLGELGANEQFF

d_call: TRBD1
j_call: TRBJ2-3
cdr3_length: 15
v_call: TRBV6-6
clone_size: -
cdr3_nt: TGTGCCAGCAGACCCCGGACAGGCGGCACAGATACGCAGTATTTT
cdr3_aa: CASRPRTGGTDTQYF

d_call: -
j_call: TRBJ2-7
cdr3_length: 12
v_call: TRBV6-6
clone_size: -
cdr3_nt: TGTGCCAGCAGTTACGGACAGTACGAGCAGTACTTC
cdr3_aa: CASSYGQYEQYF

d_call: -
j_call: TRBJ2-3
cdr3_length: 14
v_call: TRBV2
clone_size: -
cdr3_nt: TGTGCCAGCGGCCGAACTACTAGCACAGATACGCAGTATTTT
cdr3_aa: CASGRTTSTDTQYF

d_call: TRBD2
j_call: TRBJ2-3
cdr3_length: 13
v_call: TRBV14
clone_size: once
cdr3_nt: TGTGCCAGCAGCCACGGGGGGGCAGATACGCAGTATTTT
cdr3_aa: CASSHGGADTQYF

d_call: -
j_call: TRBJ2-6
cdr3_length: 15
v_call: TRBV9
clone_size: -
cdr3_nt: TGTGCCAGCAGCGCCCACAGCTCTGGGGCCAACGTCCTGACTTTC
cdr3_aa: CASSAHSSGANVLTF

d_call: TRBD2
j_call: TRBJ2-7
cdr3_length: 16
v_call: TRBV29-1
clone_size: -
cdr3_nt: TGCAGCGTTGAAGATAGGACTAGCGGGAGATCCTACGAGCAGTACTTC
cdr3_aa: CSVEDRTSGRSYEQYF

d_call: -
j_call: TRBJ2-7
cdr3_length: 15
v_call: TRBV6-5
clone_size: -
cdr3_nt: TGTGCCAGCAGTTACAGTCAGGTCGCCACCTACGAGCAGTACTTC
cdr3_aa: CASSYSQVATYEQYF

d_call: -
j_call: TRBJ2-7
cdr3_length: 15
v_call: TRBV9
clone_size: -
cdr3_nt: TGTGCCAGCAGCGTAGGAGGGCGGGACGGCTACGAGCAGTACTTC
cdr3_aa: CASSVGGRDGYEQYF

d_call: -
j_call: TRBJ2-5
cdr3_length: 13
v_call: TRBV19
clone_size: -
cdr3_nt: TGTGCCAGTAGAGCGGAGGCGCTTGAGACCCAGTACTTC
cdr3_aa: CASRAEALETQYF

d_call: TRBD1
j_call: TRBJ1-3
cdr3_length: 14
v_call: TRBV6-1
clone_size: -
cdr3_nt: TGTGCCACGGCCCGGGACAGGGTTGGAAACACCATATATTTT
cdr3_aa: CATARDRVGNTIYF

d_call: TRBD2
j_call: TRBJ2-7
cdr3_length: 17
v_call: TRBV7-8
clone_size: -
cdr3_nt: TGTGCCAGCAGCCCCGGCGGAGCGGGATACCGCGCCCACGAGCAGTACTTC
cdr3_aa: CASSPGGAGYRAHEQYF

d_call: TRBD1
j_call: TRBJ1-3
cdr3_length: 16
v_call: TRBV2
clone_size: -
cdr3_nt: TGTGCCAGCAGAGGGGGACAGGTCTTCTGGGGAAACACCATATATTTT
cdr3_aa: CASRGGQVFWGNTIYF

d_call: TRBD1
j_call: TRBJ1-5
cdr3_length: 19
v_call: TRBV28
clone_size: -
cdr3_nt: TGTGCCAGCAGTCCGACTACCCGGGACAGGGGGTATGGCAATCAGCCCCAGCATTTT
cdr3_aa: CASSPTTRDRGYGNQPQHF

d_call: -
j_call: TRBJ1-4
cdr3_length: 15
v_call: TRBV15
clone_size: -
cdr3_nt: TGTGCCACCAGCAGAGTACTGTCCAACCGGGAAAAACTGTTTTTT
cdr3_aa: CATSRVLSNREKLFF

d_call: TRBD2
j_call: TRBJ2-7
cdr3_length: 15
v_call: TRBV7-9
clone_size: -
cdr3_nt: TGTTCCAGCAGCTTATCTAGCGGGAGTTCCTACGAGCAGTACTTC
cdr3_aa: CSSSLSSGSSYEQYF

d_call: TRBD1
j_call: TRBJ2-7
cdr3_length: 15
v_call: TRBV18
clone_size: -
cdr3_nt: TGTGCCAGCTCGCAGTCAACGGGACAGACCTACGAGCAGTACTTC
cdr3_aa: CASSQSTGQTYEQYF

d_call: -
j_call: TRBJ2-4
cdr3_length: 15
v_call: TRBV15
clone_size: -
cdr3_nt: TGTGCCACCAGCAGAGGGGGAGAGGCCAAAAACATTCAGTACTTC
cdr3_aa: CATSRGGEAKNIQYF

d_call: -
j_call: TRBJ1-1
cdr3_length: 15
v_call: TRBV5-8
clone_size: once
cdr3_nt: TGTGCCAGCGGGTTCGGGGTTGGGATGAACACTGAAGCTTTCTTT
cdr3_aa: CASGFGVGMNTEAFF

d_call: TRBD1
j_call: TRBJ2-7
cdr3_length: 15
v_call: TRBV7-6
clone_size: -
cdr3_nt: TGTGCCAGCAGCGGTCGGGACAGGGGAAGTCACGAGCAGTACTTC
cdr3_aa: CASSGRDRGSHEQYF